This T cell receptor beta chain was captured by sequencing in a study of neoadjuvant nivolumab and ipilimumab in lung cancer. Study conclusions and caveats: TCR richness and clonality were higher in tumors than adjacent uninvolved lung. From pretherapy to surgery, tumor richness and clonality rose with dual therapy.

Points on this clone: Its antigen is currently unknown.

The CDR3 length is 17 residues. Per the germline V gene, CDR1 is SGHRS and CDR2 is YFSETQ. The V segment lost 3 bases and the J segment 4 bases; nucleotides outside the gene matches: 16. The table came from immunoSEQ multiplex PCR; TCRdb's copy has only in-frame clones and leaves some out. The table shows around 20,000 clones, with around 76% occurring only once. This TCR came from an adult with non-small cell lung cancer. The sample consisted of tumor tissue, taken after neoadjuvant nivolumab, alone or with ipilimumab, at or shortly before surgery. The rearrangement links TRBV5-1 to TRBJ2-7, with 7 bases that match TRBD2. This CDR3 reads CASSSKPGDYKNYEQYF. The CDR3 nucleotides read TGCGCCAGCAGCTCCAAGCCGGGGGACTATAAGAATTACGAGCAGTACTTC.